This T cell receptor beta chain was documented in a study of regulatory T cells in long-lasting Graves disease listed by TCRdb under 2021. Regarding the complete study: Antithyroid drugs had been taken for less than 3 months by newly diagnosed Graves' disease patients. Peripheral blood TCR sequencing and RNA sequencing compared persistent Graves' disease patients with newly diagnosed Graves' disease patients. The study took place in China and was registered as a clinical trial. A total of roughly 33 samples were covered by TCR sequencing, comprising roughly 13 persistent and about 20 newly diagnosed Graves' disease patients.

With respect to this clonotype: Its target antigen remains unknown. Per-base quality was not reported, and no clone a single base away is much larger than it.

Overall study results and their limits: Only peripheral blood was studied, because thyroid tissue, the primary lesion, was inaccessible. Lower TCR Shannon entropy and fewer highly expanded clones were observed in persistent Graves' disease patients than in newly diagnosed patients, which suggested clonal expansion. As a limitation, the authors acknowledged that the small sample size may reduce accuracy. Persistent patients shared more public clonotypes among themselves (2,741) than newly diagnosed patients did (approximately 970). Only the TCR beta chain was sequenced and analyzed. Persistent disease showed preferential use of TRBV28, TRBJ1-2 and TRBJ2-5, whereas newly diagnosed disease favored TRBV20-1 and TRBJ2-1.

The CDR3 covers 12 residues, taking in both the cysteine and the phenylalanine. The entry retains the CDR3 DNA only, 36 bases that are in frame from base 1. V gives up 0 bases and J gives up 6 bases, and the segment between their germline ends measures 5 bases. The germline V gene supplies CDR1 SGHDN and CDR2 FVKESK. The time point label on this specimen signifies: newly diagnosed GD, antithyroid drugs for less than 3 months. RNA was extracted from PBMCs in TRIzol for both TCR sequencing and RNA sequencing. The diagnosis of Graves' disease was made according to American Thyroid Association guidelines. The patients came from an endocrinology department in Xi'an, China. Each patient gave approximately 9 milliliters of peripheral blood, collected in an EDTA anticoagulant tube. PBMCs were isolated by Ficoll Paque Plus density gradient separation without further T cell sorting. An Agilent 2100 Bioanalyzer and agarose gel were used to check RNA quality, and a NanoDrop 2000 was used to measure RNA concentration.

Library preparation used multiplex PCR. Instrument used: Illumina HiSeq 4000. iRepertoire HTBI primers and Arm-PCR amplification of CDR3 regions were used to construct TCR beta libraries. Before sequencing, the PCR products underwent gel purification. In the paper's pipeline: A total of around 66 TRBV and about 13 TRBJ segments were identified across samples and were used for gene usage analysis of CDR3 amino acid clonotypes. Filtered high-quality paired reads were merged into contigs using COPE and FqMerger. BLAST was used to align contigs to IMGT TRBV, TRBD and TRBJ reference genes, with CDR3 defined following IMGT. Any clonotype with a frequency above 0.1% was classified as a highly expanded clone. Repertoire diversity was measured by Shannon entropy, and V-J evenness by the Gini coefficient. Public clonotypes were defined as clonotypes shared by more than one individual. TCRdb handled the public reads itself, with Q25 trimming in fastp and clone calling in MiXCR, and kept productive beta chains. Rows with one shared CDR3 protein collapse into an entry with the most common genes and DNA. TCRdb's processing, not the authors' own work, is the source of the V and J calls. This sample lists 580,000 or so distinct CDR3 sequences; 15% to 20% were detected once. Jointly, the top ten make up around 12% of the sample.

This sample also belongs to another study, concerning T cells in Graves' hyperthyroidism and ophthalmopathy. The second study, in turn, reports: Stable Graves' hyperthyroidism was defined as the absence of progression to ophthalmopathy over 18 months of follow-up. Hyperthyroidism patients were newly diagnosed, had a disease duration of under 2 months, and were aged 18 to 65 years. The study excluded patients with uncontrolled infections, other autoimmune diseases, pregnancy or lactation. Diagnoses were based on clinical symptoms, serum thyroxine and TRAb, thyroid ultrasound and orbital computed tomography. A first-round RT-PCR of the TCR CDR3 used the HTBI primer set with the Qiagen OneStep RT-PCR kit. Most expanded thyroid clonotypes (frequency above 0.001) were also detected in blood, suggesting blood repertoires may reflect thyroid immune responses. Ophthalmopathy was separated from stable hyperthyroidism by a 13 V-J signature model, with approximately 90% sensitivity and roughly 81% specificity obtained in cross-validation and 80%/75% obtained in testing. In validation, progression to ophthalmopathy was predicted by the model with 70.59% sensitivity and 72.22% specificity, a median of roughly 6.4 months before onset. TCR V-J signatures able to tell the groups apart were searched for in a discovery cohort of 90 to 100 patients, of whom fewer than 45 had Graves' ophthalmopathy and around 57 had stable Graves' hyperthyroidism. An independent validation cohort of under 20 hyperthyroidism patients and about 16 patients who later progressed to ophthalmopathy tested prospective prediction of ophthalmopathy. The 100 or so discovery patients were randomly split 7:3 into training and test sets. The study also compared thyroid tissue and blood T-cell repertoires from a handful of Graves' hyperthyroidism patients. After blood sampling, hyperthyroidism patients were treated with methimazole at a starting dose of 30 mg daily, and ophthalmopathy patients were treated with high-dose intravenous methylprednisolone. The libraries were constructed in a second round of multiplex PCR and then size-selected and purified. Sequencing of the libraries was done on an Illumina HiSeq2000 using paired-end 100 bp reads. Raw data were processed with SOAPnuke, discarding reads with adapters, uncalled bases, mean Phred below 15, or no exact constant-primer or identifier match. COPE v1.2.5 was used to merge the high-quality paired reads, and each unique nucleotide sequence was defined as a clonotype. MiTCR v1.1 was used to align clonotypes to the IMGT TRBV, TRBD and TRBJ reference segments. Only V-J combinations with frequency above 0.0001, covering roughly 99% of repertoires, were analysed. The TCS score was defined as F50 (clonal expansion) divided by E x V (chaos), with BLOSUM62-based TCRdist calculated between CDR3 peptides within each V-J. Welch's t-statistics and random forest reduced 500 to 650 V-J features to 13, which were used in a naive Bayes classifier (R e1071). No statistical method was used to fix the sample size in advance, and group allocation was not hidden from the investigators. The paper reports TCR Vbeta CDR3 sequencing of approximately 140 peripheral blood samples: under 45 ophthalmopathy, 70 to 85 hyperthyroidism and around 17 progressor patients.

The material sequenced was peripheral blood mononuclear cells (PBMCs), taken at new diagnosis, from a patient treated with antithyroid drugs. The chain is assembled from TRBV14 and TRBJ2-5; too little of a D gene remains to name it. This sequence was found in a man aged 18-30 years with Graves disease. Donor details come from another sample of the same person, matched by shared clones. The CDR3 protein sequence reads: CASSQDGKTQYF. The nucleotide sequence is TGTGCCAGCAGCCAAGATGGGAAGACCCAGTACTTC.